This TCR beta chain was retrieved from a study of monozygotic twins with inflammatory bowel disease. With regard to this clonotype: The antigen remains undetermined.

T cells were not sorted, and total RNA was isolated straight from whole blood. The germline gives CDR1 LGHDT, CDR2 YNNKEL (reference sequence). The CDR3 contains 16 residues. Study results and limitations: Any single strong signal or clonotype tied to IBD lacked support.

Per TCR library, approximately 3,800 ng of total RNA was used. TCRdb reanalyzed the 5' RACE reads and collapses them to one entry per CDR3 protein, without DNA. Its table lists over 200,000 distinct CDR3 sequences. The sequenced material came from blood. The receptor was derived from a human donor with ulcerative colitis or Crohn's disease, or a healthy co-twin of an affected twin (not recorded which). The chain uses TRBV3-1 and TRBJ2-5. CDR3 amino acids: CASSQLGRLGTETQYF.